These T cell receptor beta chains were read from a single sample in a study of shared clonotypes between healthy human individuals. The table came from immunoSEQ multiplex PCR; TCRdb's copy has only in-frame clones and leaves some out. In the table there are roughly 2.1 million clones, around 93% of which are singletons. Input material: naive CD8+ T cells from PBMCs. Receptors originate from a man younger than 35 in good health. Some clones in this sample may be carry-over from other donors' samples. CDR3s include the opening cysteine and the closing phenylalanine or tryptophan. A D gene is named only where the DNA matches it firmly. The listing skips clone size in some rows; elsewhere it reads once, few, many or a size class.

TGCGCCAGCAGTCAATTAAGGGGGCCCAACTATGGCTACACCTTC | CASSQLRGPNYGYTF | . | TRBJ1-2 | TRBV23-1 | TRBD1
TGTGCCAGCAGTTATGCGGACAGGAACACTGAAGCTTTCTTT | CASSYADRNTEAFF | . | TRBJ1-1 | TRBV6-5 | .
TGTGCCATCAGTCTCATCCCCCACCGACGGGGCTCTGGGGCCAACGTCCTGACTTTC | CAISLIPHRRGSGANVLTF | once | TRBJ2-6 | TRBV10-3 | .
TGCGCCAGCAGCTTGGGCCGGGACAGGGCGACTGAAGCTTTCTTT | CASSLGRDRATEAFF | . | TRBJ1-1 | TRBV5-1 | TRBD1
TGTGCCAGCAGCATGGGAGGGGAGTCCTACGAGCAGTACTTC | CASSMGGESYEQYF | . | TRBJ2-7 | TRBV9 | TRBD2
TGTGCCACCGACGGGACAGTTACAGATACGCAGTATTTT | CATDGTVTDTQYF | . | TRBJ2-3 | TRBV6-1 | TRBD1
TGTGCCATCAGCAGTAGCGGGAACTACAATGAGCAGTTCTTC | CAISSSGNYNEQFF | . | TRBJ2-1 | TRBV10-3 | TRBD2
TGTGCCAGCAGTGGCGACGGACACCCCAATCAGCCCCAGCATTTT | CASSGDGHPNQPQHF | . | TRBJ1-5 | TRBV6-1 | .
TGCAGCGTTAAGGTGTACTACAATGAGCAGTTCTTC | CSVKVYYNEQFF | . | TRBJ2-1 | TRBV29-1 | .
TGTGCCAGCAGCTTAGTCCCTCGACCCAACCCCTACGAGCAGTACTTC | CASSLVPRPNPYEQYF | few | TRBJ2-7 | TRBV7-2 | .
TGTGCCAGCAGCCATATTGACACGAGCTCTGGAAACACCATATATTTT | CASSHIDTSSGNTIYF | . | TRBJ1-3 | TRBV7-9 | .
TGTGCCAGCAGTTTATTGGGTACTAGCGGGAGAAGATACGAGCAGTACTTC | CASSLLGTSGRRYEQYF | . | TRBJ2-7 | TRBV27 | TRBD2
TGTGCCAGCAGACAACTCCCACGGGGCACCGGGGAGCTGTTTTTT | CASRQLPRGTGELFF | . | TRBJ2-2 | TRBV28 | .
TGTGCCATCAGAGGACAGGACCAAGAGACCCAGTACTTC | CAIRGQDQETQYF | . | TRBJ2-5 | TRBV10-3 | TRBD1
TGCGCCAGCAGTGAGTCCAGGGACACTCCGGACGGAAACACCATATATTTT | CASSESRDTPDGNTIYF | . | TRBJ1-3 | TRBV10-1 | .
TGTGCCAGCAACTCCGGGGGTCTCAACATTCAGTACTTC | CASNSGGLNIQYF | . | TRBJ2-4 | TRBV7-9 | .
TGCAGCGTTGTATCGCGGGAGCGTGCCTACAATGAGCAGTTCTTC | CSVVSRERAYNEQFF | . | TRBJ2-1 | TRBV29-1 | TRBD2
TGTGCCAGCAGTTTAGGGGGCGGGGCCTCTGAAGCTTTCTTT | CASSLGGGASEAFF | . | TRBJ1-1 | TRBV28 | .
TGTGCCAGCAGTACGGTCCAAAGCACAGATACGCAGTATTTT | CASSTVQSTDTQYF | . | TRBJ2-3 | TRBV28 | .
TGTGCCAGTAGTTTTGTGACTAGACCATCCTACGAGCAGTACTTC | CASSFVTRPSYEQYF | . | TRBJ2-7 | TRBV19 | .
TGTGCCAGCAGTACAGGGGGAATGGCCGGGGAGCTGTTTTTT | CASSTGGMAGELFF | . | TRBJ2-2 | TRBV6-5 | TRBD1
TGTGCCAGCAGCTTAGCGGGGGCAATGTACAATGAGCAGTTCTTC | CASSLAGAMYNEQFF | . | TRBJ2-1 | TRBV7-6 | .
TGTGCCAGCAGTCCCGCAGGCCCAGCTAACTATGGCTACACCTTC | CASSPAGPANYGYTF | . | TRBJ1-2 | TRBV2 | .
TGTGCCAGCAGCCCCGGGACTAGCGTGTTCTCTGGGGCCAACGTCCTGACTTTC | CASSPGTSVFSGANVLTF | . | TRBJ2-6 | TRBV9 | TRBD2
TGTGCCAGCAGCGTCGGACTAGCGGGCAGCTACGAGCAGTACTTC | CASSVGLAGSYEQYF | . | TRBJ2-7 | TRBV9 | TRBD2
TGCGCCAGCAGCCGGAGGAATGGTGACAGGGCGACCTACGAGCAGTACTTC | CASSRRNGDRATYEQYF | . | TRBJ2-7 | TRBV4-1 | TRBD1
TGTGCTAGTGGTTTGGGGACGTACAATGAGCAGTTCTTC | CASGLGTYNEQFF | few | TRBJ2-1 | TRBV12-5 | .
TGCGCCAGCAGCCTTGACGGGAAGAACACTGAAGCTTTCTTT | CASSLDGKNTEAFF | once | TRBJ1-1 | TRBV4-3 | .
TGTGCCATCAGTGAATTGGGGACCCTCTACGAGCAGTACTTC | CAISELGTLYEQYF | . | TRBJ2-7 | TRBV10-3 | .
TGTGCCAGCAGCCCGGGACAGCAAGAGACCCAGTACTTC | CASSPGQQETQYF | . | TRBJ2-5 | TRBV11-2 | TRBD1
TGTGCCAGCAGCGTAGATGTAAAGCCAAAGCCCTACGAGCAGTACTTC | CASSVDVKPKPYEQYF | . | TRBJ2-7 | TRBV9 | .
TGTGCCAGCAGCTCCTCGACTAGTAGGGGGGAGACCCAGTACTTC | CASSSSTSRGETQYF | . | TRBJ2-5 | TRBV7-3 | .
TGTGCCAGCAGCTTCCGGGGACTAGCTGTAAACGAGCAGTACTTC | CASSFRGLAVNEQYF | . | TRBJ2-7 | TRBV9 | TRBD2
TGTGCCAGCAGAGACAGTGTGACCGGGGAGCTGTTTTTT | CASRDSVTGELFF | . | TRBJ2-2 | TRBV2 | .
TGTGCCAGCAGTTCCTCCGGGACTAGGGTATGGGAGCTGTTTTTT | CASSSSGTRVWELFF | . | TRBJ2-2 | TRBV27 | TRBD2
TGCGCCAGCAGCCAAGGCCCTAGAGAGACAGATACGCAGTATTTT | CASSQGPRETDTQYF | once | TRBJ2-3 | TRBV4-1 | .
TGTGCCAGTAGTTTAGGGGTGTATCAGCCCCAGCATTTT | CASSLGVYQPQHF | . | TRBJ1-5 | TRBV19 | .
TGTGCCAGCAGCGGGGGACAGGGCCTAAATCAGCCCCAGCATTTT | CASSGGQGLNQPQHF | . | TRBJ1-5 | TRBV9 | TRBD1
TGTGCCAGCAAGGGGGATTGGAGCTCCTACGAGCAGTACTTC | CASKGDWSSYEQYF | . | TRBJ2-7 | TRBV27 | .
TGCGCCAGCAGCTTGGCAGGTGTCCGGGGGCTAAACTACGAGCAGTACTTC | CASSLAGVRGLNYEQYF | . | TRBJ2-7 | TRBV5-1 | .
TGTGCCAGCAGCTTTCAGGGTCCCACTGAAGCTTTCTTT | CASSFQGPTEAFF | . | TRBJ1-1 | TRBV5-6 | .
TGCGCCAGCAGCGAGGACGTCAGAAACACCATATATTTT | CASSEDVRNTIYF | . | TRBJ1-3 | TRBV4-3 | .
TGCGCCAGCAGAGGGGGGAACGAGTGGGGAAACACAGATACGCAGTATTTT | CASRGGNEWGNTDTQYF | once | TRBJ2-3 | TRBV5-1 | .
TGTGCCAGCAGCGCGGGACGGCCAGGGGAGCTGTTTTTT | CASSAGRPGELFF | . | TRBJ2-2 | TRBV9 | .
TGTGCCAGCAGCCCCCATGTGCGGGAACAAGAGACCCAGTACTTC | CASSPHVREQETQYF | . | TRBJ2-5 | TRBV7-8 | .
TGTGCCAGTAACGCGGGTGGGCTTGCTGAGCAGTTCTTC | CASNAGGLAEQFF | . | TRBJ2-1 | TRBV19 | .
TGTGCCAGCAGCCCAGGCGGGGAGGGGGGCAATCAGCCCCAGCATTTT | CASSPGGEGGNQPQHF | . | TRBJ1-5 | TRBV7-9 | .
TGTGCCAGTATGGGTCCTAATTCTAACTATGGCTACACCTTC | CASMGPNSNYGYTF | . | TRBJ1-2 | TRBV19 | .
TGTGCCAGTAGTACTAGCTCCTACAATGAGCAGTTCTTC | CASSTSSYNEQFF | . | TRBJ2-1 | TRBV19 | .
TGTGCCAGCAGCTCCCCCGAGAGACAGGGGGACACCGGGGAGCTGTTTTTT | CASSSPERQGDTGELFF | once | TRBJ2-2 | TRBV7-9 | TRBD1
TGTGCCAGCAGCCTAAGGATTTGGCAGCCCCAGCATTTT | CASSLRIWQPQHF | . | TRBJ1-5 | TRBV27 | .
TGTGCCAGCAGTCTACAGGAGAACACTGAAGCTTTCTTT | CASSLQENTEAFF | . | TRBJ1-1 | TRBV27 | .
TGTGCCAGCAGCCCCATCATTGGGGGGCCGAGTGAGAAGACCCAGTACTTC | CASSPIIGGPSEKTQYF | . | TRBJ2-5 | TRBV11-1 | .
TGCGCCAGCAGCTTGGCCCTTACCACAGATACGCAGTATTTT | CASSLALTTDTQYF | . | TRBJ2-3 | TRBV5-1 | .
TGTGCCAGCAGAGAGGGCTACAATCAGCCCCAGCATTTT | CASREGYNQPQHF | . | TRBJ1-5 | TRBV6-5 | .
TGCAGCGTTGCAGAGGGTGCCAATGAGCAGTTCTTC | CSVAEGANEQFF | once | TRBJ2-1 | TRBV29-1 | .
TGTGCCAGCAGCTACGACTCTCGCTCTGGAAACACCATATATTTT | CASSYDSRSGNTIYF | once | TRBJ1-3 | TRBV11-2 | .